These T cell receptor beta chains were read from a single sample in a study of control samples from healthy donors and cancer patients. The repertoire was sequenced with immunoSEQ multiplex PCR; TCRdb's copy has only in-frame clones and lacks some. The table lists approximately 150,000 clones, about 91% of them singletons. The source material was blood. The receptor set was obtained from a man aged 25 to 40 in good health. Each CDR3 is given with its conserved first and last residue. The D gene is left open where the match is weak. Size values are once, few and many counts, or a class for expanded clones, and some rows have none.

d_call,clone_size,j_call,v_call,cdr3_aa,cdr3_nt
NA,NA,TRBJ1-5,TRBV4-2,CASSPRGTGNQPQHF,TGTGCCAGCAGCCCCCGTGGGACGGGCAATCAGCCCCAGCATTTT
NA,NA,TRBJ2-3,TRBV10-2,CASSVYRTFTDTQYF,TGCGCCAGCAGTGTATACCGTACCTTCACAGATACGCAGTATTTT
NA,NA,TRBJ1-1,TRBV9,CASSVEGLNTEAFF,TGTGCCAGCAGCGTAGAGGGGCTGAACACTGAAGCTTTCTTT
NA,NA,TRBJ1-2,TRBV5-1,CASSLDVNYGYTF,TGCGCCAGCAGCTTGGATGTTAACTATGGCTACACCTTC
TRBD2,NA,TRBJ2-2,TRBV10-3,CATGGSTGELFF,TGTGCCACGGGGGGTAGCACCGGGGAGCTGTTTTTT
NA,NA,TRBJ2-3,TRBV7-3,CASSYQRADTQYF,TGTGCCAGCAGCTACCAGAGGGCAGATACGCAGTATTTT
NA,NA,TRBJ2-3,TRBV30,CAWSVSAVGDTQYF,TGTGCCTGGAGCGTCTCGGCGGTAGGGGATACGCAGTATTTT
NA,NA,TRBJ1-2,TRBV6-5,CASSYSRTDNGYTF,TGTGCCAGCAGTTACTCCCGGACAGACAATGGCTACACCTTC
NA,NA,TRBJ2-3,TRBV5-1,CASGLLGSRTDTQYF,TGCGCCAGCGGTCTTTTGGGCAGCCGCACAGATACGCAGTATTTT
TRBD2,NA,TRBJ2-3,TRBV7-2,CASSFPSQARGYGTDTQYF,TGTGCCAGCAGCTTTCCCTCCCAGGCGCGGGGGTACGGGACAGATACGCAGTATTTT
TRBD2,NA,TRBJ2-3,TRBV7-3,CASSLRGGSTDTQYF,TGTGCCAGCAGCTTAAGGGGGGGTAGCACAGATACGCAGTATTTT
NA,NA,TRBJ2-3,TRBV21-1,CASSKAGTGGTDTQYF,TGTGCCAGCAGCAAAGCGGGGACAGGGGGCACAGATACGCAGTATTTT
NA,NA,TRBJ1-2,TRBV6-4,CASSDSRGDGYTF,TGTGCCAGCAGTGACTCGAGGGGCGATGGCTACACCTTC
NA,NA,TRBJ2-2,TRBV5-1,CASSLTGKYTGELFF,TGCGCCAGCAGCTTGACAGGAAAATATACCGGGGAGCTGTTTTTT
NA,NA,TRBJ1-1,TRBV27,CASSLSLGANTEAFF,TGTGCCAGCAGTTTATCCCTGGGGGCGAACACTGAAGCTTTCTTT
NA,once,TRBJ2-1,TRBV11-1,CASSLSGGVNNEQFF,TGTGCCAGCAGCTTGTCCGGGGGCGTAAACAATGAGCAGTTCTTC
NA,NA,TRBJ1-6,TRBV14,CASSLRQLNSPLHF,TGTGCCAGCAGCTTGAGACAGCTTAATTCACCCCTCCACTTT
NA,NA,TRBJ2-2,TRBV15,CATSGRGSGTPTGELFF,TGTGCCACCAGCGGGAGAGGTAGTGGGACTCCCACCGGGGAGCTGTTTTTT
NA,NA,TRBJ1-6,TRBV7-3,CASSLNAYNSPLHF,TGTGCCAGCAGCTTAAATGCATATAATTCACCCCTCCACTTT
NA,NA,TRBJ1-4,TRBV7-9,CASSSLPSSLANEKLFF,TGTGCCAGCAGCTCCCTTCCATCTTCTTTGGCTAATGAAAAACTGTTTTTT
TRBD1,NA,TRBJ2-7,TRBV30,CAWSLPQLTGYPDYEQYF,TGTGCCTGGAGTCTTCCACAACTGACAGGGTACCCCGACTACGAGCAGTACTTC
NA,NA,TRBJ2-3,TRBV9,CASSVGVGEADTQYF,TGTGCCAGCAGCGTAGGAGTAGGGGAGGCAGATACGCAGTATTTT
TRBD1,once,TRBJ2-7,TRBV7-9,CASSSRDRTAYEQYF,TGTGCCAGCAGCTCTCGGGACAGAACAGCCTACGAGCAGTACTTC
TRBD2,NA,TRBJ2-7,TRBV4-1,CASSQGEMPSGGYEQYF,TGCGCCAGCAGCCAAGGGGAGATGCCTAGCGGGGGGTACGAGCAGTACTTC
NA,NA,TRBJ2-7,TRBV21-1,CASSPHRGETYEQYF,TGTGCCAGCAGCCCCCATCGGGGGGAGACCTACGAGCAGTACTTC
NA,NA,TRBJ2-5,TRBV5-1,CASSLGALSKETQYF,TGCGCCAGCAGCCTCGGAGCCCTCTCAAAAGAGACCCAGTACTTC
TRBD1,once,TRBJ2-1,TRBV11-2,CASSFWGTGDNEQFF,TGTGCCAGCAGCTTCTGGGGGACAGGGGACAATGAGCAGTTCTTC
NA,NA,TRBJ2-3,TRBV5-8,CASSLFGAGTDTQYF,TGTGCCAGCAGCTTGTTTGGGGCGGGCACAGATACGCAGTATTTT
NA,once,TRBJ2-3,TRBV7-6,CASSLDAGTDTQYF,TGTGCCAGCAGCTTAGATGCGGGCACAGATACGCAGTATTTT
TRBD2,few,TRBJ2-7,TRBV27,CASSPKTNPGLATYEQYF,TGTGCCAGCAGCCCTAAAACCAATCCGGGACTAGCAACCTACGAGCAGTACTTC
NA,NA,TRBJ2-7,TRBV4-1,CASSPPAGLASYEQYF,TGCGCCAGCAGCCCACCGGCGGGACTCGCCTCCTACGAGCAGTACTTC
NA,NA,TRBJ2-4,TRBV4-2,CASSQDLQAKNIQYF,TGTGCCAGCAGCCAAGACTTACAAGCCAAAAACATTCAGTACTTC
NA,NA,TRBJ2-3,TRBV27,CASKSSGTQSTDTQYF,TGTGCCAGCAAATCAAGTGGGACACAAAGCACAGATACGCAGTATTTT
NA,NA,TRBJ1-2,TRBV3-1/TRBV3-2,CASSQGGSLRYGYTF,TGTGCCAGCAGCCAAGGGGGCAGTTTGAGATATGGCTACACCTTC
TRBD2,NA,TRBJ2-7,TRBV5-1,CASSDLLAGGPSYEQYF,TGCGCCAGCAGCGATCTTCTAGCGGGGGGTCCCTCCTACGAGCAGTACTTC
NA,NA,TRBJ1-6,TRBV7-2,CASSPTFVSSPLHF,TGTGCCAGCAGCCCGACCTTTGTCAGTTCACCCCTCCACTTT
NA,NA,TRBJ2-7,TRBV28,CASSFSPFSVAGTTYEQYF,TGTGCCAGCAGTTTCTCCCCCTTTTCTGTCGCAGGGACCACCTACGAGCAGTACTTC
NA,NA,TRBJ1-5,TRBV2,CASRPTGTAVYSNQPQHF,TGTGCCAGCAGACCTACCGGGACGGCCGTTTATAGCAATCAGCCCCAGCATTTT
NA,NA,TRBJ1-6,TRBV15,CATSRDSRQSNSPLHF,TGTGCCACCAGCAGAGATTCGAGACAGAGTAATTCACCCCTCCACTTT
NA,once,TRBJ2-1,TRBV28,CASSLWWYEQFF,TGTGCCAGCAGTTTATGGTGGTATGAGCAGTTCTTC
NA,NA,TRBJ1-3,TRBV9,CASSVEGSSGNTIYF,TGTGCCAGCAGCGTAGAAGGAAGCTCTGGAAACACCATATATTTT
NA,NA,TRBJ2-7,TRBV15,CATSTPGDSSSYEQYF,TGTGCCACCAGCACCCCAGGGGATTCTAGCTCCTACGAGCAGTACTTC
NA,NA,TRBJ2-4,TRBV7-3,CASSLNGSREKFDHYNIQYF,TGTGCCAGCAGCTTAAATGGGTCCAGGGAGAAATTCGATCATTACAATATTCAGTACTTC